This T cell receptor (beta chain) was sequenced for a study of T cell responses to AZD1222 COVID-19 vaccine. The V end was cut by 8 bases, the J end by 7 bases, with 12 bases between. CDR3 length: 13 residues. CDR1 and CDR2 from the germline V gene are MDHEN and SYDVKM. Study-level points and caveats: At baseline, just a handful of AZD1222 recipients tested seropositive.

Clones were read by immunoSEQ multiplex PCR, and TCRdb kept only the in-frame ones, dropping some. The sample records some 160,000 clones, around 93% being singletons. This clone occurred once. What it binds is not known. The chain recombines TRBV28 with TRBJ1-6; a weak D match, TRBD1 (6 bases). The TCR was taken from an adult in good health. The source material was peripheral blood, sampled on day 0 of AZD1222 vaccination. The CDR3 DNA is TGTGCCAGCCGGAACAGGGCGAATTCACCCCTCCACTTT. This sequence encodes CASRNRANSPLHF. The complete variable domain, with remaining parts taken from reference TRBV28 and TRBJ1-6, reads DVKVTQSSRYLVKRTGEKVFLECVQDMDHENMFWYRQDPGLGLRLIYFSYDVKMKEKGDIPEGYSVSREKKERFSLILESASTNQTSMYLCASRNRANSPLHFGNGTRLTVT.